The rows below give T cell receptor beta chains drawn from one sample of a study of OX40 agonist ivuxolimab in advanced cancers. TCRdb keeps only in-frame clones here, not all; method: immunoSEQ multiplex PCR. The data show around 100,000 clones, around 89% seen once. This specimen consisted of CD4+ or CD8+ T cells sorted from blood, obtained in a trial of the OX40 agonist ivuxolimab. The receptors were sampled from an adult with an advanced solid tumor such as melanoma, head and neck, liver or kidney cancer. CDR3s include the opening cysteine and the closing phenylalanine or tryptophan. The order of the fields is clone size, V gene, J gene, D gene, CDR3 DNA, CDR3 protein. D genes are given only for firm matches. Only part of the rows carry a size: once, few, many, or a class if the clone is expanded.

abundance: NA; v_gene: TRBV9; j_gene: TRBJ1-1; d_gene: NA; CDR3nt: TGTGCCAGCAGCGAGGGACCGAACCTCTCTGTGACTGAAGCTTTCTTT; CDR3aa: CASSEGPNLSVTEAFF
abundance: NA; v_gene: TRBV19; j_gene: TRBJ2-2; d_gene: NA; CDR3nt: TGTGCCAGTAGTATGGGACCGACGAACACCGGGGAGCTGTTTTTT; CDR3aa: CASSMGPTNTGELFF
abundance: NA; v_gene: TRBV6-6; j_gene: TRBJ2-4; d_gene: NA; CDR3nt: TGTGCCAGCAGTGCCGGATGGGGGAACATTCAGTACTTC; CDR3aa: CASSAGWGNIQYF
abundance: NA; v_gene: TRBV11-1; j_gene: TRBJ1-5; d_gene: NA; CDR3nt: TGTGCCAGCAGCTCGGACAGCGTGTCGAGGCCCCAGCATTTT; CDR3aa: CASSSDSVSRPQHF
abundance: NA; v_gene: TRBV19; j_gene: TRBJ1-6; d_gene: TRBD1; CDR3nt: TGTGCCAGTAACCTACAGGGGGATCAATCACCCCTCCACTTT; CDR3aa: CASNLQGDQSPLHF
abundance: NA; v_gene: TRBV4-1; j_gene: TRBJ1-3; d_gene: NA; CDR3nt: TGCGCCAGCAGCCAAATTCGGGGTTCTGGAAACACCATATATTTT; CDR3aa: CASSQIRGSGNTIYF
abundance: NA; v_gene: TRBV29-1; j_gene: TRBJ1-1; d_gene: NA; CDR3nt: TGCAGCGTCTTGGTACCTGAAGCTTTCTTT; CDR3aa: CSVLVPEAFF
abundance: NA; v_gene: TRBV5-8; j_gene: TRBJ2-7; d_gene: NA; CDR3nt: TGTGCCAGCAGCTTGGCGGTCGTCAGGATAGCCTACGAGCAGTACTTC; CDR3aa: CASSLAVVRIAYEQYF
abundance: NA; v_gene: TRBV19; j_gene: TRBJ1-3; d_gene: TRBD1; CDR3nt: TGTGCCAGTAGTGCGACAGGGTACTCTGGAAACACCATATATTTT; CDR3aa: CASSATGYSGNTIYF
abundance: NA; v_gene: TRBV2; j_gene: TRBJ1-5; d_gene: NA; CDR3nt: TGTGCCAGCAGGGGACTGGGCAGGCTTCTTAGCAATCAGCCCCAGCATTTT; CDR3aa: CASRGLGRLLSNQPQHF
abundance: NA; v_gene: TRBV28; j_gene: TRBJ1-6; d_gene: TRBD1; CDR3nt: TGTGCCAGCAGTTTAGGACAGGGGGCAGATAATTCACCCCTCCACTTT; CDR3aa: CASSLGQGADNSPLHF
abundance: once; v_gene: TRBV7-2; j_gene: TRBJ2-3; d_gene: TRBD1; CDR3nt: TGTGCCAGCGGGGGTCCCGGGACAGGAACAGATACGCAGTATTTT; CDR3aa: CASGGPGTGTDTQYF
abundance: NA; v_gene: TRBV30; j_gene: TRBJ2-7; d_gene: NA; CDR3nt: TGTGCCTGGAGGGGCGGCTCCTACGAGCAGTACTTC; CDR3aa: CAWRGGSYEQYF
abundance: NA; v_gene: TRBV5-5; j_gene: TRBJ2-7; d_gene: TRBD2; CDR3nt: TGTGCCAGCAGCTTGGCTAGCGGGGAACTCTACGAGCAGTACTTC; CDR3aa: CASSLASGELYEQYF
abundance: NA; v_gene: TRBV25-1; j_gene: TRBJ1-2; d_gene: NA; CDR3nt: TGTGCCAGCAGTGAATATGCTAACTATGGCTACACCTTC; CDR3aa: CASSEYANYGYTF
abundance: few; v_gene: TRBV28; j_gene: TRBJ2-7; d_gene: TRBD1; CDR3nt: TGTGCCAGCAGTTTATCTCCTTCGACAGGGTTCGAGCAGTACTTC; CDR3aa: CASSLSPSTGFEQYF
abundance: NA; v_gene: TRBV10-3; j_gene: TRBJ1-2; d_gene: NA; CDR3nt: TGTGCCACGCGGCAAGCTAACTATGGCTACACCTTC; CDR3aa: CATRQANYGYTF
abundance: NA; v_gene: TRBV21-1; j_gene: TRBJ1-3; d_gene: NA; CDR3nt: TGTGCCAGCAGCAAAGACACCACAGGGGGAAACACCATATATTTT; CDR3aa: CASSKDTTGGNTIYF
abundance: NA; v_gene: TRBV9; j_gene: TRBJ2-1; d_gene: NA; CDR3nt: TGTGCCAGCAGCGTAGATCCCAGCGGTGAGCAGTTCTTC; CDR3aa: CASSVDPSGEQFF
abundance: NA; v_gene: TRBV5-1; j_gene: TRBJ2-5; d_gene: TRBD2; CDR3nt: TGCGCCAGCAGCGGAATAGCGGGAGGGTGGGAGACCCAGTACTTC; CDR3aa: CASSGIAGGWETQYF
abundance: NA; v_gene: TRBV5-1; j_gene: TRBJ1-5; d_gene: NA; CDR3nt: TGCGCCAGCAGCTTCCAACCCGGCAATCAGCCCCAGCATTTT; CDR3aa: CASSFQPGNQPQHF
abundance: NA; v_gene: TRBV27; j_gene: TRBJ1-3; d_gene: TRBD1; CDR3nt: TGTGCCAGCAGCACAGGGGTGGGAAACACCATATATTTT; CDR3aa: CASSTGVGNTIYF
abundance: NA; v_gene: TRBV7-9; j_gene: TRBJ2-1; d_gene: NA; CDR3nt: TGTGCCAGCAGCCCCGCCAATGAGCAGTTCTTC; CDR3aa: CASSPANEQFF
abundance: NA; v_gene: TRBV19; j_gene: TRBJ2-4; d_gene: NA; CDR3nt: TGTGCCAGTAGTATCAAACCGGGCCGCATTCAGTACTTC; CDR3aa: CASSIKPGRIQYF
abundance: NA; v_gene: TRBV19; j_gene: TRBJ2-4; d_gene: NA; CDR3nt: TGTGCCAGTAGTAAGGACCCAGCCAAAAACATTCAGTACTTC; CDR3aa: CASSKDPAKNIQYF
abundance: NA; v_gene: TRBV13; j_gene: TRBJ2-2; d_gene: TRBD2; CDR3nt: TGTGCCAGCAGCTTAGCGGCGGGAGGGAGCACCGGGGAGCTGTTTTTT; CDR3aa: CASSLAAGGSTGELFF
abundance: NA; v_gene: TRBV10-3; j_gene: TRBJ2-4; d_gene: TRBD1; CDR3nt: TGTGCCATCGGCGAGACAGGGAAAAACATTCAGTACTTC; CDR3aa: CAIGETGKNIQYF
abundance: NA; v_gene: TRBV5-1; j_gene: TRBJ2-7; d_gene: NA; CDR3nt: TGCGCCAGCAGCTTGCGGAGCGAATCCTACGAGCAGTACTTC; CDR3aa: CASSLRSESYEQYF
abundance: NA; v_gene: TRBV7-7; j_gene: TRBJ2-1; d_gene: TRBD1; CDR3nt: TGTGCCAGCAGCTTAAAGGGGGCAAATGAGCAGTTCTTC; CDR3aa: CASSLKGANEQFF